This T cell receptor beta chain comes out of a study of CD8 T cells in Susac syndrome. Random hexamers were used to reverse transcribe the RNA input (roughly 0.5 to 1 ug). In TCRdb, the immunoSEQ multiplex PCR reads were re-called with MiXCR into one record per CDR3 protein. The repertoire consists of fewer than 200,000 distinct CDR3 sequences, with approximately 95% occurring once and the leading ten covering 0.1%. This CDR3 is built from 14 residues. V lost 6 bases to trimming and J lost 7 bases, with 16 bases between them. Germline V CDR1 and CDR2: MDHEN, SYDVKM. Sequencing input: CD4+ T cells from PBMCs. The rearrangement joins TRBV28 to TRBJ2-1; D is undetermined. This clonotype was sampled from a human donor in good health. This chain's CDR3 is CASRGSLVGNEQFF. CDR3 coding DNA: TGTGCCAGCAGGGGATCCTTAGTGGGGAATGAGCAGTTCTTC.